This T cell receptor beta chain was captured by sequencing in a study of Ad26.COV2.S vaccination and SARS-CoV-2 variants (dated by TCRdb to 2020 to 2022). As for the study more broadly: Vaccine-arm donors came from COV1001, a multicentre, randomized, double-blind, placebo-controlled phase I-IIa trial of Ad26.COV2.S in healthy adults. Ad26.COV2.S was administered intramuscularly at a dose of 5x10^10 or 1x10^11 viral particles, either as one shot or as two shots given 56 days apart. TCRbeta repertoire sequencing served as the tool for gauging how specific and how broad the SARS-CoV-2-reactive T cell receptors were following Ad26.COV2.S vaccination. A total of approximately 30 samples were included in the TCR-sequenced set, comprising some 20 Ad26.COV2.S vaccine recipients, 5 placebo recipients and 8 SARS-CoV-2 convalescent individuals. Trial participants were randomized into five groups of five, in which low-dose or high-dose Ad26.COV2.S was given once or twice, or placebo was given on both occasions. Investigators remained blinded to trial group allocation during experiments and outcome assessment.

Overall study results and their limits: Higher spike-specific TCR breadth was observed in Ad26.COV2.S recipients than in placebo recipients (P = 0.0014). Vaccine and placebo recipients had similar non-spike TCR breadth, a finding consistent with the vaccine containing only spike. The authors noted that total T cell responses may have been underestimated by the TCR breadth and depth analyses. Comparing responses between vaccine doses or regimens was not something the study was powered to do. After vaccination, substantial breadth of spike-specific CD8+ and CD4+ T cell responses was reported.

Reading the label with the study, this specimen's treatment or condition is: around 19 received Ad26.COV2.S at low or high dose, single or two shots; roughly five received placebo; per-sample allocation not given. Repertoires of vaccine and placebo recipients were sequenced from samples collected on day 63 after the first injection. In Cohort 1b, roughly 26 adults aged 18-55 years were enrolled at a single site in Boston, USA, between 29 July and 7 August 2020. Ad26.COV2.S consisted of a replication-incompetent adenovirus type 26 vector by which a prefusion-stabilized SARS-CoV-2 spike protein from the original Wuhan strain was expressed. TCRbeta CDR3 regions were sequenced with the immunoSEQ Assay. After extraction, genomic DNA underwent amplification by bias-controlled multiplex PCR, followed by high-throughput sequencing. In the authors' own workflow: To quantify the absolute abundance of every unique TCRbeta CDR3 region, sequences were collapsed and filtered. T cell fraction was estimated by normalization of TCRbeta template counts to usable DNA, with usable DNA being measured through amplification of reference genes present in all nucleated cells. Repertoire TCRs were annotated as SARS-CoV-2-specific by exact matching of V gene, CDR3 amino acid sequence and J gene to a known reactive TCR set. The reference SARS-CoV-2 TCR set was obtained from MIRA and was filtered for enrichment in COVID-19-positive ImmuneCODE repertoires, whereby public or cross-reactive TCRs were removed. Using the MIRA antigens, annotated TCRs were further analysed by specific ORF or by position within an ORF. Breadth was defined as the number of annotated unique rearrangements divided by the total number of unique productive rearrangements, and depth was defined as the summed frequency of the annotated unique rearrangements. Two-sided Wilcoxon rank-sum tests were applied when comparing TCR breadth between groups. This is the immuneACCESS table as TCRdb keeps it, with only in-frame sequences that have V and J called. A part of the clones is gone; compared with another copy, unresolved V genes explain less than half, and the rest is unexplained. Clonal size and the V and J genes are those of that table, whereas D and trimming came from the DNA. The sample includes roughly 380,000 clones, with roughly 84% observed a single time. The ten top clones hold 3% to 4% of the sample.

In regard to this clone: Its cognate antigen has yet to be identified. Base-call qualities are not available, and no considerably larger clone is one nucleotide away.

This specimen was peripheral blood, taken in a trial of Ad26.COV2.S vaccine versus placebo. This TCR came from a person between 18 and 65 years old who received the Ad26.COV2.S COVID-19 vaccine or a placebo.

CDR3 sequence: CASSGPGRGFTGELFF. The nucleotides read TGCGCCAGCAGCGGTCCAGGGAGGGGCTTCACCGGGGAGCTGTTTTTT. Recombination connected TRBV5-1 to TRBJ2-2, and TRBD2 matches 7 of the central bases. The CDR3 sequence holds 16 residues, the cysteine and phenylalanine included. This entry keeps only the CDR3 DNA: 48 bases, framed from base 1. The germline V gene gives CDR1 as SGHRS and CDR2 as YFSETQ. Compared with germline, V lacks 4 bases and J lacks 4 bases; bases without a gene match: 10.